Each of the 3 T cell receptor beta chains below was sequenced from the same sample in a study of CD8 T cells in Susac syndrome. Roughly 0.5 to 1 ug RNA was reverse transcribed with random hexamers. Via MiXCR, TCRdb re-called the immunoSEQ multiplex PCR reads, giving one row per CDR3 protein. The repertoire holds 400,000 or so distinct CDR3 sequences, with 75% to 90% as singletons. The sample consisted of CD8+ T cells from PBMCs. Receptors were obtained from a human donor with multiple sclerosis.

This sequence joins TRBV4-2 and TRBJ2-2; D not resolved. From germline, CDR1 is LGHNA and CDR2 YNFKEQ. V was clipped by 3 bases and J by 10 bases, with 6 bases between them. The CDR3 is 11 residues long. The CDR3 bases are TGTGCCAGCAGCCAGGGTCTGGAGCTGTTTTTT. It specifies CASSQGLELFF.

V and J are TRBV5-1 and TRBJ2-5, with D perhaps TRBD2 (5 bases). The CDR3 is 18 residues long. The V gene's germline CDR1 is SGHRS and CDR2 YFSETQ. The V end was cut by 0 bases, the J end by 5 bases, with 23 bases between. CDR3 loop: CASSLGVMIEGEAETQYF. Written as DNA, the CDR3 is TGCGCCAGCAGCTTGGGGGTTATGATAGAGGGCGAGGCGGAGACCCAGTACTTC. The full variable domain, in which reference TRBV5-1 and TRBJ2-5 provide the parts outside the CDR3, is KAGVTQTPRYLIKTRGQQVTLSCSPISGHRSVSWYQQTPGQGLQFLFEYFSETQRNKGNFPGRFSGRQFSNSRSEMNVSTLELGDSALYLCASSLGVMIEGEAETQYFGPGTRLLVL.

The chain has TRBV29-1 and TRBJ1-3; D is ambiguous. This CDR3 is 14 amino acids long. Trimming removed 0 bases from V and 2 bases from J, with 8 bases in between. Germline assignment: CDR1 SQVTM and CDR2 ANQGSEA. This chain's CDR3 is CSVEEKLTGNTIYF. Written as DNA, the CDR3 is TGCAGCGTTGAAGAAAAGCTTACTGGAAACACCATATATTTT.